Listed below are T cell receptor beta chains from one sample, sequenced in a study of T-cell memory formation after mild COVID-19. TCRdb itself ran the 5' RACE reads through MiXCR, one entry per CDR3 protein. The sample lists 470,000 or so distinct CDR3 sequences; approximately 18% were seen once. Sequencing was carried out using PBMCs or a T cell subset sorted from them (not recorded which). The receptors were gathered from an adult woman who had mild COVID-19 (a few samples of this study predate the infection). Cell type and time point are not known. CDR3s include the opening cysteine and the closing phenylalanine or tryptophan. A D gene is named only where the DNA matches it firmly. Not all rows give a size; the values are once, few, many and, for expanded clones, a class.

j_call d_call v_call clone_size cdr3_aa cdr3_nt
TRBJ1-1 TRBD1 TRBV24-1 . CATSDSGGQGASWTEAFF TGTGCCACCAGTGATTCCGGAGGACAGGGGGCGTCTTGGACTGAAGCTTTCTTT
TRBJ2-3 TRBD1 TRBV10-3 . CAISESRQGTDTQYF TGTGCCATCAGTGAGTCGAGACAGGGGACAGATACGCAGTATTTT
TRBJ2-7 . TRBV11-2 . CASSLFLAEQYF TGTGCCAGCAGCTTATTTCTCGCCGAGCAGTACTTC
TRBJ2-5 . TRBV24-1 few CATSDPGTQETQYF TGTGCCACCAGTGATCCCGGGACTCAAGAGACCCAGTACTTC
TRBJ2-2 . TRBV5-6 . CASSLPVHTGELFF TGTGCCAGCAGCTTGCCAGTACACACCGGGGAGCTGTTTTTT
TRBJ1-6 . TRBV18 few CASSSGRDPYSPLHF TGTGCCAGCTCAAGCGGCCGGGACCCATATTCACCCCTCCACTTT
TRBJ2-3 . TRBV7-2 few CASSLAWQSTDTQYF TGTGCCAGCAGCTTAGCGTGGCAAAGCACAGATACGCAGTATTTT
TRBJ1-5 . TRBV28 few CASSFRGRHQPQHF TGTGCCAGCAGTTTTCGGGGTCGTCATCAGCCCCAGCATTTT
TRBJ2-1 TRBD2 TRBV13 . CASSLGEGRDNEQFF TGTGCCAGCAGCTTGGGGGAGGGTAGGGACAATGAGCAGTTCTTC
TRBJ1-1 TRBD1 TRBV24-1 few CATSDSRRTGVRDTEAFF TGTGCCACCAGTGATAGCCGTAGGACAGGGGTACGAGACACTGAAGCTTTCTTT
TRBJ2-2 . TRBV5-1 few CASSLAGGLPGELFF TGCGCCAGCAGCTTGGCCGGAGGTCTGCCCGGGGAGCTGTTTTTT
TRBJ2-1 . TRBV10-3 . CAISGGNYEQFF TGTGCCATCAGTGGGGGAAATTACGAGCAGTTCTTC
TRBJ1-5 TRBD1 TRBV6-5 few CASSLRQGRQPQHF TGTGCCAGCAGTTTACGACAGGGAAGGCAGCCCCAGCATTTT
TRBJ2-7 TRBD1 TRBV4-1 . CASSQSGQGVDEQYF TGCGCCAGCAGCCAGTCGGGACAGGGTGTGGACGAGCAGTACTTC
TRBJ2-7 TRBD1 TRBV7-2 few CASSVGQGFYEQYF TGTGCCAGCAGCGTAGGACAGGGGTTCTACGAGCAGTACTTC
TRBJ2-1 . TRBV4-3 few CASSQEGQGLYNEQFF TGCGCCAGCAGCCAAGAGGGGCAGGGGCTCTACAATGAGCAGTTCTTC
TRBJ2-7 . TRBV2 . CASSRIRVPYEQYF TGTGCCAGCTCCAGAATAAGGGTCCCCTACGAGCAGTACTTC
TRBJ2-5 . TRBV6-1 . CASSHQVTSDQETQYF TGTGCCAGCAGCCACCAGGTCACGTCCGACCAAGAGACCCAGTACTTC
TRBJ2-2 TRBD1 TRBV10-3 few CAISLWDRATGELFF TGTGCCATCAGTCTTTGGGACAGGGCCACCGGGGAGCTGTTTTTT
TRBJ2-1 . TRBV3-1 . CASSQDWAGAAYNEQFF TGTGCCAGCAGCCAAGATTGGGCGGGGGCGGCCTACAATGAGCAGTTCTTC
TRBJ2-3 . TRBV5-1 few CASNRDSGTDTQYF TGCGCCAGCAACCGCGATAGCGGCACAGATACGCAGTATTTT
TRBJ1-5 . TRBV7-2 . CASSPYDQPQHF TGTGCCAGCTCTCCGTATGATCAGCCCCAGCATTTT
TRBJ1-5 . TRBV29-1 . CSVGEPNQPQHF TGCAGCGTGGGGGAGCCCAATCAGCCCCAGCATTTT
TRBJ2-3 . TRBV11-2 many CASSLRGLTDTQYF TGTGCCAGCAGCTTACGGGGCCTCACAGATACGCAGTATTTT
TRBJ1-1 TRBD1 TRBV12-3/TRBV12-4 . CASSSPQGTTGDTEAFF TGTGCCAGCAGTTCGCCACAGGGGACCACCGGGGACACTGAAGCTTTCTTT
TRBJ2-2 . TRBV7-9 many CASNSVVHNTGELFF TGTGCCAGCAACTCCGTCGTCCACAACACCGGGGAGCTGTTTTTT
TRBJ1-2 TRBD1 TRBV12-3/TRBV12-4 . CASSLGTGDHWRDGYTF TGTGCCAGCAGTTTGGGGACAGGGGACCATTGGCGGGATGGCTACACCTTC
TRBJ1-5 . TRBV7-9 . CASTLGHQPQHF TGTGCCAGCACCCTGGGACATCAGCCCCAGCATTTT
TRBJ2-7 TRBD1 TRBV6-6 many CASSYGGDRTYEQYF TGTGCCAGCAGTTATGGTGGGGACAGGACCTACGAGCAGTACTTC
TRBJ2-7 . TRBV2 few CASSTDQYEQYF TGTGCCAGCAGTACCGACCAGTACGAGCAGTACTTC
TRBJ2-3 . TRBV14 once CASSSGGAVSTDTQYF TGTGCCAGCAGCTCCGGTGGGGCGGTCAGCACAGATACGCAGTATTTT
TRBJ1-1 . TRBV20-1 few CSARDSVDWVNTEAFF TGCAGTGCTAGAGATAGCGTAGATTGGGTAAACACTGAAGCTTTCTTT
TRBJ2-5 . TRBV5-8 few CASSPDNQETQYF TGTGCCAGCAGCCCGGACAACCAAGAGACCCAGTACTTC
TRBJ1-6 TRBD1 TRBV4-3 . CASSQDPPFPGQANSPLHF TGCGCCAGCAGCCAAGACCCTCCCTTTCCGGGACAGGCGAATTCACCCCTCCACTTT
TRBJ2-7 TRBD2 TRBV7-2 . CASSSQGLAGFFYEQYF TGTGCCAGCAGCTCCCAAGGACTAGCGGGATTTTTCTACGAGCAGTACTTC
TRBJ2-5 . TRBV7-2 many CASSPWGQGETQYF TGTGCCAGCAGCCCATGGGGGCAGGGAGAGACCCAGTACTTC
TRBJ2-7 . TRBV5-4 . CASSLSRGESYEQYF TGTGCCAGCAGCTTGTCCAGGGGAGAGAGCTACGAGCAGTACTTC
TRBJ2-7 . TRBV15 few CATTVTDGLSYEQYF TGTGCCACTACTGTGACTGACGGTCTCTCCTACGAGCAGTACTTC
TRBJ2-1 . TRBV6-5 . CASSYTGYSYNEQFF TGTGCCAGCAGCTATACAGGGTACTCCTACAATGAGCAGTTCTTC
TRBJ2-3 TRBD2 TRBV7-8 . CASSPTGGPVTDTQYF TGTGCCAGCAGCCCGACGGGGGGGCCCGTGACAGATACGCAGTATTTT
TRBJ1-6 . TRBV10-3 few CAIRTEPNSPLHF TGTGCCATCAGGACAGAACCTAATTCACCCCTCCACTTT
TRBJ2-5 . TRBV27 few CASSLRGGQPTQETQYF TGTGCCAGCAGTTTGAGAGGGGGGCAGCCGACCCAAGAGACCCAGTACTTC
TRBJ2-7 TRBD1 TRBV7-2 . CASSQGQYEQYF TGTGCCAGCAGCCAGGGACAGTACGAGCAGTACTTC
TRBJ2-1 . TRBV20-1 few CSARVAGLDSYNEQFF TGCAGTGCTAGAGTGGCTGGACTGGACTCCTACAATGAGCAGTTCTTC
TRBJ1-2 . TRBV15 many CATSRSSYYGYTF TGTGCCACCAGCAGGAGCAGCTACTATGGCTACACCTTC
TRBJ1-6 TRBD1 TRBV7-2 few CASSSTRLLQGAAHF TGTGCCAGCAGCTCAACACGTCTGCTACAGGGGGCCGCGCACTTT
TRBJ2-1 TRBD2 TRBV15 . CATSRGGTSGYNEQFF TGTGCCACCAGCAGAGGGGGGACTAGCGGATATAATGAGCAGTTCTTC
TRBJ1-1 . TRBV12-3/TRBV12-4 few CASSFTDTEAFF TGTGCCAGCAGTTTCACGGACACTGAAGCTTTCTTT
TRBJ2-2 . TRBV5-1 . CASRTGTVNTGELFF TGCGCCAGCAGGACCGGGACCGTGAACACCGGGGAGCTGTTTTTT
TRBJ1-2 TRBD1 TRBV6-5 . CASSSLGGQALHGYTF TGTGCCAGCAGTTCCCTGGGCGGACAGGCCCTCCATGGCTACACCTTC